This TCR beta chain was retrieved from a study of identical twins. This clonotype was recorded a few times. The length of the CDR3 is 15 residues. Germline CDR1 is DFQATT and CDR2 is SNEGSKA (reference sequence). V was clipped by 2 bases and J by 1 base, with 12 bases between them. Each CDR3 protein is one row after TCRdb ran MiXCR on the 5' RACE reads. Here the sample spans more than 400,000 distinct CDR3 sequences, around 15% being singletons. This sample was also put to use in a study of yellow fever vaccine responses in identical twins. That investigation notes: Convergence reportedly seemed to mark part of the twins' vaccine T cell response, with personalization marking the rest.

The chain joins TRBV20-1 to TRBJ2-1; possibly TRBD2 for D (7 bases). The sequence derives from a woman aged 18-30 years in good health. Sequencing used CD4+ T cells sorted from blood. CDR3 sequence: CSARPGGRSYNEQFF. CDR3 nucleotide sequence: TGCAGTGCTAGACCCGGGGGGCGTTCCTACAATGAGCAGTTCTTC.